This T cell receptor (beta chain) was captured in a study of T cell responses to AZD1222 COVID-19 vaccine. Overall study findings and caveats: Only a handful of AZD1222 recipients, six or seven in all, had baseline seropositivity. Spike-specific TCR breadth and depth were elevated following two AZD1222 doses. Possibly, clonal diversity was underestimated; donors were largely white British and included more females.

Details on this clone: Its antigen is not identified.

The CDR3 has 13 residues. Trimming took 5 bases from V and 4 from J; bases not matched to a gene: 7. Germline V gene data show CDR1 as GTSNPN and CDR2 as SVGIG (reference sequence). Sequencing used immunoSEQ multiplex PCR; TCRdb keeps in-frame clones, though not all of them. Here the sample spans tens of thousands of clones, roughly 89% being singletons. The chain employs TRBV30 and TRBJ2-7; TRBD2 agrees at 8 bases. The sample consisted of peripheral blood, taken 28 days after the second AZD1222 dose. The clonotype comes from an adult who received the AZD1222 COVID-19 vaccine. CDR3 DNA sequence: TGTGCCTGGTCGCGGGAGGCTTGGTACGAGCAGTACTTC. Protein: CAWSREAWYEQYF.